The source of this TCR beta chain is a study of cytotoxic CD8 clonotypes in ibrutinib-treated CLL. Study-wide context: Partial response was seen in approximately 24 patients and complete response in 2; after median roughly 66 months, approximately 14 stayed remitted, about 12 progressed. Response sampling came at median roughly a year of treatment, ranging roughly 6 to 36 months. Average yields of roughly 260,000 productive templates and 75,000 to 100,000 productive rearrangements characterized the samples.

The protocol was immunoSEQ multiplex PCR, while the TCRdb copy is restricted to in-frame clones and leaves out a portion. The sample has approximately 280,000 clones; approximately 76% are singletons. A note on this clone: The sample carries other DNA sequences with the same CDR3.

This clonotype originated in a human donor with chronic lymphocytic leukemia. The sequencing here drew on PBMCs, taken at disease progression, from a patient treated with ibrutinib.

The CDR3 loop reads CASSPQGDQPQHF. The CDR3 bases are TGTGCCAGTAGTCCCCAGGGGGATCAGCCCCAGCATTTT. This chain connects TRBV19 to TRBJ1-5; 7 bases align to TRBD1. The V segment lost 5 bases and the J segment 5 bases; nucleotides outside the gene matches: 3. CDR3 length: 13 residues. Germline V lookup: CDR1 LNHDA, CDR2 SQIVND (reference sequence).